Reported below is one T cell receptor (beta chain). Antigen: not known. The data were taken from a study of T cell repertoires in cytomegalovirus infection. Study background: In public TCR beta signatures, there were indications of both CMV infection and matching HLA type.

A single record per CDR3 protein comes from TCRdb applying MiXCR to the reads. The data contain about 68,000 distinct CDR3 sequences, under 25% of them seen just once; the ten biggest clones take up almost 80%. Study-wide results and caveats: HLA-C-restricted, CMV-specific TCR beta clonotypes were dominant ex vivo.

CDR1 is DFQATT, CDR2 SNEGSKA, per germline (reference sequence). The CDR3 totals 14 residues. The V gene end was trimmed by 1 base and the J gene end by 9 bases; junction bases not matched to a gene: 6. What was sequenced was PBMCs, sequenced either directly or after in vitro stimulation (not recorded which). This chain links TRBV20-1 with TRBJ2-1, with 10 bases matching TRBD2. The TCR sequence derives from a human donor in good health (CMV status not recorded). Some clones in this sample may be carry-over from other donors' samples. CDR3 DNA sequence: TGCAGTGCTAGAGGCCTAGCGGGAGTCAGTGAGCAGTTCTTC. Its protein product is CSARGLAGVSEQFF.